This T cell receptor (beta chain) was retrieved from a study of beta chain features in type 1 diabetes. Every donor provided one heparinised blood draw, which averaged about 120 mL. Germline V gene data show CDR1 as MGHRA and CDR2 as YSYEKL. V lost 0 bases and J lost 10, with 7 bases in between. CDR3 size: 12 residues. Since all of the isolated RNA was reverse transcribed, expressed TCRB transcripts were what got sequenced. Across stem cell-like memory T cell samples, reads averaged about 1 million. Libraries were prepared by immunoSEQ multiplex PCR; TCRdb keeps only in-frame clonotypes and omits some of them. Of over 20,000 clones in the sample, under 75% were seen once. Points on this clone: The antigen is unknown.

Study results and limitations: Moderately but significantly shorter TCRB CDR3s were found in Type 1 diabetes patients in all four CD4+ subsets.

Sequencing was performed on stem cell memory CD4+ T cells from blood. J is TRBJ2-1 and V is TRBV4-1; perhaps TRBD1 as D (5 bases). This sequence originates from a man aged 18 to 30 with type 1 diabetes. CDR3 nucleotides: TGCGCCAGCAGCCAAGATGGACACGAGCAGTTCTTC. It translates to CASSQDGHEQFF.